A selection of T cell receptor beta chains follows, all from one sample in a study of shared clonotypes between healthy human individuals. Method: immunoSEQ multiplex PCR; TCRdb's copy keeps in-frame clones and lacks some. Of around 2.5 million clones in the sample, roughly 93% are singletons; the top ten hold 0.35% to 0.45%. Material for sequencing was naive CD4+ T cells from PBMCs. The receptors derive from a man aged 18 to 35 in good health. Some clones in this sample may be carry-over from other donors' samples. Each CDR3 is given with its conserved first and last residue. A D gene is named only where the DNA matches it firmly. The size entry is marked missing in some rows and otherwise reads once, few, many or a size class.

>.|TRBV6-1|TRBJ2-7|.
CASVMPGASYEQYF
TGTGCCAGCGTAATGCCGGGAGCTTCCTACGAGCAGTACTTC
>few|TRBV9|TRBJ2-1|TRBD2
CASSPLSGRVADEQFF
TGTGCCAGCAGTCCCCTTAGCGGGAGGGTTGCGGATGAGCAGTTCTTC
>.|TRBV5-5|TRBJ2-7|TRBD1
CASSLVTGSGEQYF
TGTGCCAGCAGCTTGGTGACAGGGTCGGGCGAGCAGTACTTC
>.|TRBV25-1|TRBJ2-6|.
CASSESAGRSGANVLTF
TGTGCCAGCAGTGAGTCGGCAGGGAGGTCTGGGGCCAACGTCCTGACTTTC
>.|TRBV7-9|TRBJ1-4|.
CASSSRQGLREKLFF
TGTGCCAGCAGCTCCCGCCAGGGGCTAAGGGAAAAACTGTTTTTT
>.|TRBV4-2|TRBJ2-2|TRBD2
CASSQTAGDGTGELFF
TGTGCCAGCAGCCAGACAGCGGGAGATGGCACCGGGGAGCTGTTTTTT
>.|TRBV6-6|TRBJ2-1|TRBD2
CASSYPTSGRSGEQFF
TGTGCCAGCAGTTACCCGACTAGCGGGAGGTCGGGTGAGCAGTTCTTC
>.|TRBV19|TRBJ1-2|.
CASHPGGGSLGVYGYTF
TGTGCCAGCCATCCCGGGGGCGGCTCCCTAGGGGTCTATGGCTACACCTTC
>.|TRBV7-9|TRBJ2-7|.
CASTQGITSYEQYF
TGTGCCAGCACCCAGGGCATAACCTCCTACGAGCAGTACTTC
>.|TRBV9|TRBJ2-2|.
CASSVAGAGNGELFF
TGTGCCAGCAGCGTAGCGGGGGCTGGTAACGGGGAGCTGTTTTTT
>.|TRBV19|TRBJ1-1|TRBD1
CASGQGGLNTEAFF
TGTGCCAGTGGACAGGGGGGTTTGAACACTGAAGCTTTCTTT
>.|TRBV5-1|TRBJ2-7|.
CASSLSGVRDEQYF
TGCGCCAGCAGCTTGTCCGGGGTGCGGGACGAGCAGTACTTC
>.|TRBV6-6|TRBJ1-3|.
CASRDEPGAGNTIYF
TGTGCCAGCAGGGACGAACCGGGCGCTGGAAACACCATATATTTT
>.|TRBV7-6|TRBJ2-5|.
CASSSEETQYF
TGTGCCAGCAGTTCTGAAGAGACCCAGTACTTC
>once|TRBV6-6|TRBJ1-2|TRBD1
CASSSRAQGAWYGYTF
TGTGCCAGCAGTTCGCGAGCACAGGGGGCATGGTATGGCTACACCTTC
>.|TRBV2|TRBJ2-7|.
CASSGTGTYYEQYF
TGTGCCAGCAGTGGTACCGGGACATACTACGAGCAGTACTTC
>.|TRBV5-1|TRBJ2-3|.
CASSFEDTQYF
TGCGCCAGCAGCTTCGAGGATACGCAGTATTTT